This paragraph covers one T cell receptor (beta chain) sequence. Germline values: CDR1 SGDLS, CDR2 YYNGEE. The CDR3 extends over 16 amino acids. V shed 4 bases and J 0 bases; nucleotides not matched to a gene: 9. The data are from a study of blood T cell repertoires in COVID-19. Clones were sequenced by immunoSEQ multiplex PCR, and TCRdb holds only the in-frame ones, with some missing. The table has hundreds of thousands of clones, about 86% seen once. The source material was PBMCs or T cells enriched from blood (not recorded which). This receptor was taken from a woman aged 40 to 50 with acute COVID-19. The chain employs TRBV9 and TRBJ2-7; 8 bases fit TRBD1. The CDR3 nucleotides read TGTGCCAGCAGCTCCTTTCAGGGGGCTAGCTCCTACGAGCAGTACTTC. It is translated as CASSSFQGASSYEQYF.